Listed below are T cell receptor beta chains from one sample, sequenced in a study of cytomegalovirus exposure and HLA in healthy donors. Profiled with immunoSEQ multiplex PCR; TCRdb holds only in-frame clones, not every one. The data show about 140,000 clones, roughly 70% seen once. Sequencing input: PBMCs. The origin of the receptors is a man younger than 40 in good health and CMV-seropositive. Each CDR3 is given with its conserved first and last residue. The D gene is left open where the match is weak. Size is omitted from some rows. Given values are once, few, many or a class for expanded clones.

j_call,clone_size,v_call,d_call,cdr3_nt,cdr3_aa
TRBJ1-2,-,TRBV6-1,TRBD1,TGTGCCAGCAGTCCAGGGGGAGGTATCTATGGCTACACCTTC,CASSPGGGIYGYTF
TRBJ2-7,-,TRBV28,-,TGTGCCACCTGCCCCGCGGGGTTACCCTACGAGCAGTACTTC,CATCPAGLPYEQYF
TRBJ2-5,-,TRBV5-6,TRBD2,TGTGCCAGCAGCCGGGGCTTTGGGACTAGCCAAGAGACCCAGTACTTC,CASSRGFGTSQETQYF
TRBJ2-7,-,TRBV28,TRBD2,TGTGCCAGCACCATCATGGGTTTTGGACTAGCGGGGTCCTACGAGCAGTACTTC,CASTIMGFGLAGSYEQYF
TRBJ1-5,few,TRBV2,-,TGTGCCAGCAATCCCTCTGGACACGAAGGGGAGCCCCAGCATTTT,CASNPSGHEGEPQHF
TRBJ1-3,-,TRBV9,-,TGTGCCAGCAGCCCCGAGGTCTCTGGAAACACCATATATTTT,CASSPEVSGNTIYF
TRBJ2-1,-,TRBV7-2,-,TGTGCCAGCAGGGCCTTCGAGGGACTCAACTCCTACAATGAGCAGTTCTTC,CASRAFEGLNSYNEQFF
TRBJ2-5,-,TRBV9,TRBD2,TGTGCCAGCACCCCGGGGGGGTACCAAGAGACCCAGTACTTC,CASTPGGYQETQYF
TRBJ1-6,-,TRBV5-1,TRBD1,TGCGCCAGCAGCTCCGGGACAGGGAATTCACCCCTCCACTTT,CASSSGTGNSPLHF
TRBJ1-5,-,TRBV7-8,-,TGTGCCAGCAGCTACCTACAGGGACCCGCTCAGCCCCAGCATTTT,CASSYLQGPAQPQHF
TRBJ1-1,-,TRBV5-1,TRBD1,TGCGCCAGCAGCTTGTACGACAGGGGGACTGAAGCTTTCTTT,CASSLYDRGTEAFF
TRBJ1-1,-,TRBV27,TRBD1,TGTGCCAGCAGCACCCGAACAGGGGGCGATACTGAAGCTTTCTTT,CASSTRTGGDTEAFF
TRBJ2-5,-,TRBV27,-,TGTGCCAGCAGTTTAGGCCAGACCCAGTACTTC,CASSLGQTQYF
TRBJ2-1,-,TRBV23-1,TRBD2,TGCGCCAGCAGTCCCGGACTAGTTTCCCACAATGAGCAGTTCTTC,CASSPGLVSHNEQFF
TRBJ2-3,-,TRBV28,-,TGTGCCAGCAGTTTAGGACTGGCTAGTCCAGATACGCAGTATTTT,CASSLGLASPDTQYF
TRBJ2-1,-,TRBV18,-,TGTGCCAGCTCACCGCAGGAAACAAACAATGAGCAGTTCTTC,CASSPQETNNEQFF